This T cell receptor (beta chain) was found in a study of T cells after yellow fever vaccination. It was through 5'RACE template switching that TCR cDNA was made, with a universal primer site and UMIs added. TCRdb re-called the 5' RACE reads with MiXCR, one entry per CDR3 protein. The sample yields fewer than 450,000 distinct CDR3 sequences, approximately 10% seen once. A note on this clonotype: Its antigen is undetermined.

Study outcomes and limitations: From the bulk population, abundant clonotypes could contaminate and appear within FACS-sorted repertoires. The study found a weaker secondary response that peaked faster, day 5 versus 15. Overall, a small share of clonotypes was seen in both CD4 and CD8 compartments.

The receptor was derived from a man aged 18 to 30 who received the YFV17D yellow fever vaccine. The source material was PBMCs, sampled on the day of the first yellow fever vaccination.

CDR3 nucleotide sequence: TGTGCCATCGCTGCGGGGGGAATCGAGCAGTACTTC. Amino acid sequence: CAIAAGGIEQYF. The rearrangement uses TRBV10-3 and TRBJ2-7; 8 positions match TRBD2. This CDR3 region has 12 residues. V shed 8 bases and J 6 bases; nucleotides not matched to a gene: 6. Germline V gene lookup returns CDR1 ENHRY and CDR2 SYGVKD.